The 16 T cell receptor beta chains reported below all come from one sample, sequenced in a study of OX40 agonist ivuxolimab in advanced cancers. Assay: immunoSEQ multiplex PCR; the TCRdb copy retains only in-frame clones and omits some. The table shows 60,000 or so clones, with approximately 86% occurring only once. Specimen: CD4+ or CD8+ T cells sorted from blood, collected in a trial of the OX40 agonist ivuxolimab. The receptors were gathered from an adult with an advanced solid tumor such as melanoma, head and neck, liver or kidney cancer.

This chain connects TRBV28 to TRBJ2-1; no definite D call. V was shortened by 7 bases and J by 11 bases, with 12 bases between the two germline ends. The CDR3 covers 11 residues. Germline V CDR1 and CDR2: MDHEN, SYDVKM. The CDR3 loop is CASIRGGKQFF. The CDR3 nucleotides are TGTGCCAGCATTAGAGGTGGAAAGCAGTTCTTC.

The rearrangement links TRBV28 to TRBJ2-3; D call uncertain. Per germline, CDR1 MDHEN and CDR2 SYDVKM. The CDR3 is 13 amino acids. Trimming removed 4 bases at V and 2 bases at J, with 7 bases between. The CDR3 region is CASSYVDTDTQYF. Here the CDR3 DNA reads TGTGCCAGCAGTTATGTGGACACAGATACGCAGTATTTT.

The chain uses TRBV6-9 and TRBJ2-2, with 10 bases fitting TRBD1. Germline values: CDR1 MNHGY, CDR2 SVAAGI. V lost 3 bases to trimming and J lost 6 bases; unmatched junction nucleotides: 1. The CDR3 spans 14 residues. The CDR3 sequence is CASSYGTGAGELFF. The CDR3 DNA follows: TGTGCCAGCAGTTACGGGACAGGGGCCGGGGAGCTGTTTTTT.

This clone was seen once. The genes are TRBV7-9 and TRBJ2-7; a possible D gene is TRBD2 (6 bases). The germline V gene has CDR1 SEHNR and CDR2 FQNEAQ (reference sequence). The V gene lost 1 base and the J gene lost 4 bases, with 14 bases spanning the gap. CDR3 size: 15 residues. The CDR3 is CASSLEAGPLYEQYF. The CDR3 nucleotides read TGTGCCAGCAGCTTAGAGGCGGGACCCCTGTACGAGCAGTACTTC.

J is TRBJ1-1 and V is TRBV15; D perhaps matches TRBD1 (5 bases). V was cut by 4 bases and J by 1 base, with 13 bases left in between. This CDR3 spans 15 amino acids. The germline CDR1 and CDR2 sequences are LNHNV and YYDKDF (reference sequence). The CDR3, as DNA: TGTGCCACCAGCACCGGAGGGGATCCGAACACTGAAGCTTTCTTT. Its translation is CATSTGGDPNTEAFF.

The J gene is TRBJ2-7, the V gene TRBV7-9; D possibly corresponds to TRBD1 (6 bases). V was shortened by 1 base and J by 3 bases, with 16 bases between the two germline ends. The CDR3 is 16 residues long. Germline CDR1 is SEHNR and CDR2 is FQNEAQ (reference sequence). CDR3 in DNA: TGTGCCAGCAGCTTAGGGACCGGGACACCCCACTACGAGCAGTACTTC. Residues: CASSLGTGTPHYEQYF.

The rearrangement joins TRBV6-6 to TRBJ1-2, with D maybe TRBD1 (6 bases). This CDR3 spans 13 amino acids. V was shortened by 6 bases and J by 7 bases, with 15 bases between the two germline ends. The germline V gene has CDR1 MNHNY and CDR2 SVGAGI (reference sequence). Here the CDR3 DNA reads TGTGCCAGCAGCCTCGACAGGCGAGGTGGCTACACCTTC. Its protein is CASSLDRRGGYTF.

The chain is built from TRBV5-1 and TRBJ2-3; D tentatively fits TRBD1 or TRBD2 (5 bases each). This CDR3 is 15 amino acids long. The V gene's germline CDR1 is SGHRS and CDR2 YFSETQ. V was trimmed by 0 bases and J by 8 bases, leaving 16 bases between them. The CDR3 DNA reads TGCGCCAGCAGCTTGGTTCGAGAGGGGTACGGTACGCAGTATTTT. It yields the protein CASSLVREGYGTQYF.

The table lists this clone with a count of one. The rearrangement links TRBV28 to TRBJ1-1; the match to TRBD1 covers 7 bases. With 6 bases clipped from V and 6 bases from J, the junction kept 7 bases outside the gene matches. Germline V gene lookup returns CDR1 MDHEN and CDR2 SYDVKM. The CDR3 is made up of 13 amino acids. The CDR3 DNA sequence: TGTGCCAGCAGGCTAGACAGGGACGCTGAAGCTTTCTTT. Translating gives CASRLDRDAEAFF.

Here the CDR3 reads CASSSSTATNEKLFF. In nucleotides, the CDR3 is TGTGCCAGCAGCTCTTCTACTGCAACTAATGAAAAACTGTTTTTT. The J gene is TRBJ1-4, the V gene TRBV5-5, with unresolved D. V gave up 3 bases and J gave up 0 bases, with 9 bases separating them. The CDR3 spans 15 residues. CDR1 SGHKS and CDR2 YYEKEE come from the germline V gene (reference sequence).

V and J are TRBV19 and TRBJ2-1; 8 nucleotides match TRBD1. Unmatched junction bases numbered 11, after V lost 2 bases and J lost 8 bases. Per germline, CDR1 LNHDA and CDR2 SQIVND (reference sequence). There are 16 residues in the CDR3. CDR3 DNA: TGTGCCAGTAGTATATCCCGCGGACAGGGTACCGATGAGCAGTTCTTC. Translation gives CASSISRGQGTDEQFF.

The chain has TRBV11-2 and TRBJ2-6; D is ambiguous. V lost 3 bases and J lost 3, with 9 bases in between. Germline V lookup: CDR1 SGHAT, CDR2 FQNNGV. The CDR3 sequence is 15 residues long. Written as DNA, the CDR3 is TGTGCCAGCAGCTTTTCAGGCGGTGGGGCCAACGTCCTGACTTTC. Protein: CASSFSGGGANVLTF.

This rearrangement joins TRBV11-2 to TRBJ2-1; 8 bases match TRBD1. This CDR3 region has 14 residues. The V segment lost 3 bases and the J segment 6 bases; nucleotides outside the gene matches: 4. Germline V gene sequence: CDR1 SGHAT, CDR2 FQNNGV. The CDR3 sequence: CASSLYRGVNEQFF. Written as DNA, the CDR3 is TGTGCCAGCAGCTTGTACAGGGGGGTCAATGAGCAGTTCTTC.

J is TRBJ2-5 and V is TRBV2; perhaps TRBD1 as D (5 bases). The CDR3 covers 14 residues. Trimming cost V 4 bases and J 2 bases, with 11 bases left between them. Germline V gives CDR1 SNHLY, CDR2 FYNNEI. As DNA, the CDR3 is TGTGCCAGCAGTGTCTGGCGGACACAAGAGACCCAGTACTTC. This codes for CASSVWRTQETQYF.

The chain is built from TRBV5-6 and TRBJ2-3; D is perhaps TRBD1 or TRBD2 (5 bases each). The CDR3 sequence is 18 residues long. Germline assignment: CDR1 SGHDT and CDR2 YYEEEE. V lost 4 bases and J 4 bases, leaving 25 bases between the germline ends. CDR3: CASSPLGARSLWADTQYF. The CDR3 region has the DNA TGTGCCAGCAGCCCACTCGGGGCCCGGAGTCTGTGGGCAGATACGCAGTATTTT.

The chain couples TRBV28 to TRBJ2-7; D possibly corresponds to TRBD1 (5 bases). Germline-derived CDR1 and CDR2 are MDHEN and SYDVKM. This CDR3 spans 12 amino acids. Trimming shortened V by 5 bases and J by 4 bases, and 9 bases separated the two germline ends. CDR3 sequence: CASSQSGYEQYF. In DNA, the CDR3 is TGTGCCAGCAGTCAGTCAGGGTACGAGCAGTACTTC. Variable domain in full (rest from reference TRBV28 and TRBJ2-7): DVKVTQSSRYLVKRTGEKVFLECVQDMDHENMFWYRQDPGLGLRLIYFSYDVKMKEKGDIPEGYSVSREKKERFSLILESASTNQTSMYLCASSQSGYEQYFGPGTRLTVT.